This TCR beta chain was captured in a study of low-dose radiotherapy and immunotherapy resistance in tumors. Across the study: Cohort 1 was treated with 0.5 Gy per fraction at 2-week intervals, amounting to 6.5 Gy overall.

At least ten counts were recorded for this clonotype. The CDR3 consists of 13 residues. Between the trimmed V and J ends, which lost 9 bases and 5 bases, there was a span of 17 bases. Germline V gives CDR1 MDHEN, CDR2 SYDVKM. TRAV- and TRBV-specific primers, spanning alpha and beta chains, primed first-strand cDNA. Both a constant-region primer and a V-primer adapter served to amplify TCRs across roughly 22 PCR cycles. mRNA, after isolation, was amplified by in vitro transcription. TCRdb analysed the reads with MiXCR anew, one entry per CDR3 protein. The sample has tens of thousands of distinct CDR3 sequences; under 20% are singletons. The time point: after trial treatment. Regarding treatment: LDRT plus nivolumab, ipilimumab, low-dose cyclophosphamide and aspirin (RACIN trial). Patients who could take part had advanced solid tumors with no tumor-infiltrating lymphocytes.

This chain joins TRBV28 and TRBJ2-7, with unresolved D. This TCR was recovered from a male donor with prostate cancer. This sample comprised PBMCs, obtained after low-dose radiotherapy plus immunotherapy. The CDR3 region is CASLAGSMHEQYF. The CDR3 nucleotides are TGTGCCAGTTTAGCTGGCAGCATGCACGAGCAGTACTTC. Together with reference TRBV28 and TRBJ2-7, the CDR3 gives the full variable domain: DVKVTQSSRYLVKRTGEKVFLECVQDMDHENMFWYRQDPGLGLRLIYFSYDVKMKEKGDIPEGYSVSREKKERFSLILESASTNQTSMYLCASLAGSMHEQYFGPGTRLTVT.